This TCR beta chain derives from a study of CD8 T cells in Susac syndrome. Random hexamers were used to reverse transcribe an amount of roughly 0.45 to 1 ug RNA. With immunoSEQ multiplex PCR, TCR beta CDR3 was amplified across 54 Vbeta and 13 Jbeta. Via MiXCR, TCRdb re-called the immunoSEQ multiplex PCR reads, giving one row per CDR3 protein. The sample lists hundreds of thousands of distinct CDR3 sequences, 80% to 95% occurring once. In blood CD8+ and CD4+ T cells, TCR beta underwent sequencing. TEMRA cells were enriched by FACS, and CD4+ and CD8+ T cells were negatively isolated. Per germline, CDR1 MNHEY and CDR2 SMNVEV (reference sequence). This CDR3 has 15 residues. V lost 2 bases, J lost 4 bases, and 14 bases lay in between.

The sequenced sample was CD8+ T cells from PBMCs. The chain combines TRBV27 with TRBJ2-5; a weak D match, TRBD1 (6 bases). This TCR was sampled from a human donor with multiple sclerosis. The CDR3 region is CASSLVGTGRETQYF. The CDR3 coding sequence is TGTGCCAGCAGTTTAGTGGGCACAGGGAGAGAGACCCAGTACTTC.